The entry below gives a single T cell receptor (beta chain) sequence along with its context. Antigen unknown. This record comes from a study of a mutant IDH1 vaccine in newly diagnosed glioma. Turning to the study itself: Receipt of radiotherapy, temozolomide, or both preceded the study, and most received both. At week 35 came visit V12, and visit V13 followed at week 47. Overall study results and limits: Vaccination elicited immune responses in roughly 93% of patients.

The CDR3 length is 13 residues. Deletions cut 10 bases from V and 4 bases from J, with 16 bases between. Germline CDR1 and CDR2: SNHLY and FYNNEI. Time point reported: week 35, safety follow-up. The vaccine gave 300 ug of a 20-mer mutant IDH1 peptide subcutaneously per dose. There were eight vaccinations for patients, given in weeks 1, 3, 5, 7, 11, 15, 19 and 23. The table came from immunoSEQ multiplex PCR; TCRdb's copy has only in-frame clones and leaves some out. This sample has tens of thousands of clones, with roughly four fifths found just once. The sample here was PBMCs, taken from a glioma patient whose treatment included an IDH1 peptide vaccine. The chain joins TRBV2 to TRBJ2-5, with no clear D. The sequence derives from a man aged 50 to 60 with glioma. The CDR3 nucleotides are TGTGCCACCCGGGCGAATACGGGAGAGACCCAGTACTTC. Amino acid sequence: CATRANTGETQYF.